This paragraph covers one TCR beta chain sequence. The data stem from a study of shared clonotypes between healthy human individuals. The V gene's germline CDR1 is SGHTA and CDR2 FQGNSA. Trimming took off 1 base at V and 6 bases at J, with 10 bases between the two ends. The length of the CDR3 is 13 residues. Method: immunoSEQ multiplex PCR; TCRdb's copy keeps in-frame clones and lacks some. The sample comprises around 1.9 million clones, approximately 92% of which are singletons, and around 1.7% rests with the top ten. Positive CCR7 selection of CD45RO-negative cells yielded the naive CD8 cells, and terminally differentiated effector memory CD45RA+ cells were excluded.

Sequenced: naive CD8+ T cells from PBMCs. The sequence came from a man aged 18 to 30 in good health. Some clones in this sample may be carry-over from other donors' samples. The rearrangement joins TRBV7-2 to TRBJ2-7, with D hard to call. CDR3 amino acids: CASSLEVRSEQYF. The CDR3 DNA reads TGTGCCAGCAGCTTAGAGGTCAGATCCGAGCAGTACTTC.